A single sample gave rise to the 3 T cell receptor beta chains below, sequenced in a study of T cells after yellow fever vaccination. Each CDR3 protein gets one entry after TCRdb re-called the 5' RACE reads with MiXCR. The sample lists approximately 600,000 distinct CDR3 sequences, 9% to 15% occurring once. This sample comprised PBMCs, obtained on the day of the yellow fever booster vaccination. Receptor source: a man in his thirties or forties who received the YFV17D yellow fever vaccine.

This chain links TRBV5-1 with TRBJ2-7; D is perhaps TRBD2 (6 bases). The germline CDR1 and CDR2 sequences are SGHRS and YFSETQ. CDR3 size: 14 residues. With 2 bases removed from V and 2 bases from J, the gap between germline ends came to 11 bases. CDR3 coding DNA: TGCGCCAGCAGCTTTGGTAGCGGTCCCTACGAGCAGTACTTC. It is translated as CASSFGSGPYEQYF.

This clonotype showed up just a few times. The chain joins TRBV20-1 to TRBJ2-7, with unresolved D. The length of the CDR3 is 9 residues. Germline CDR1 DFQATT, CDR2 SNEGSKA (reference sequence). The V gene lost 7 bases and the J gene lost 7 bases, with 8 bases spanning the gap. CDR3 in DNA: TGCAGTGTTGGGCGTGAGCAGTACTTC. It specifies CSVGREQYF.

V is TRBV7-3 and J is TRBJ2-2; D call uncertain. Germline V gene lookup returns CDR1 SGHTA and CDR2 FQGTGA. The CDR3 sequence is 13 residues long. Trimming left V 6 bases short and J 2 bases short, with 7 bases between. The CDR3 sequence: CASSIDNTGELFF. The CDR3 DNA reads TGTGCCAGCAGTATAGACAACACCGGGGAGCTGTTTTTT.